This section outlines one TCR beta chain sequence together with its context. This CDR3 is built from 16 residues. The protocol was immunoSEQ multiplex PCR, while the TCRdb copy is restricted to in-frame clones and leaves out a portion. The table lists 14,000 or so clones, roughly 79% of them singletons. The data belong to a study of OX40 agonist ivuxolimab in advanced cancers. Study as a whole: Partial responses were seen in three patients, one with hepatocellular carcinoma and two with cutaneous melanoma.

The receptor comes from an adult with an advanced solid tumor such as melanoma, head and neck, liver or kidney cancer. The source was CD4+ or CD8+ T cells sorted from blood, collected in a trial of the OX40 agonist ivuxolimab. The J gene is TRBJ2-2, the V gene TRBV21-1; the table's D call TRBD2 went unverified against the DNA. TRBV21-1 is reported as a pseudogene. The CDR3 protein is CASSKVMPAGGGELFF. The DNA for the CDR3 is TGTGCCAGCAGCAAAGTGATGCCGGCCGGCGGCGGGGAGCTGTTTTTT.